This section outlines one T cell receptor beta chain sequence together with its context. Germline V lookup: CDR1 MDHEN, CDR2 SYDVKM. The CDR3 loop spans 16 amino acids. V lost 7 bases, J lost 4 bases, and 14 bases stayed unmatched. This sample was taken from a study of shared clonotypes between healthy human individuals. Generated by immunoSEQ multiplex PCR, the TCRdb table keeps only in-frame clones and is missing some. The sample contains about 2.4 million clones, 93% of which appear only once. Sequencing used naive CD4+ T cells from PBMCs. Subset specified: CD45RA+ positively selected. This receptor was obtained from a man between 18 and 29 years old in good health. Some clones in this sample may be carry-over from other donors' samples. The genes are TRBV28 and TRBJ2-5, with 8 bases that match TRBD1. Written as DNA, the CDR3 is TGTGCCAGCACCCACCGCAGGGGGCGCTCATTAGAGACCCAGTACTTC. Protein sequence: CASTHRRGRSLETQYF.